One sample yielded the 20 T cell receptor beta chains listed below, sequenced in a study of CD8+ T cells in alopecia areata. After isolation, RNA underwent reverse transcription to generate cDNA as the sequencing template. Assay: immunoSEQ multiplex PCR; the TCRdb copy retains only in-frame clones and omits some. The sample has roughly 150,000 clones, around 62% seen once; the top ten hold 35% to 40%. Sequencing was performed on CD8+ T cells sorted from blood. These receptors were obtained from a human donor in good health.

In its sample, this clone was seen a few times. The chain uses TRBV28 and TRBJ1-2; 11 bases align to TRBD1. The trim removed 4 bases at V and 13 bases at J, leaving 14 bases unmatched. Germline assignment: CDR1 MDHEN and CDR2 SYDVKM. This CDR3 contains 15 residues. CDR3 coding DNA: TGTGCCAGCAGTTGGAGGGACAGGGGGGTACCATTCGGCACCTTC. Translating gives CASSWRDRGVPFGTF.

V is TRBV7-2 and J is TRBJ2-3; a weak D match, TRBD2 (6 bases). Germline loops: CDR1 SGHTA, CDR2 FQGNSA. This CDR3 spans 14 amino acids. V was shortened by 7 bases and J by 0 bases, with 11 bases between the two germline ends. CDR3 DNA sequence: TGTGCCAGCACTCACGGGACTAGCACAGATACGCAGTATTTT. Its translation: CASTHGTSTDTQYF.

Notes on this clone: This may be a read error, as it is one base from a much larger clone. The sample holds other DNA sequences that translate to the same CDR3. CDR3 in DNA: TGTGCCAGCAGTTTTCAAGAGACCCAGTACTTC. Encoded protein: CASSFQETQYF. This rearrangement joins TRBV27 to TRBJ2-5; the D is unclear. Germline assignment: CDR1 MNHEY and CDR2 SMNVEV (reference sequence). The CDR3 runs 11 residues. V lost 3 bases and J lost 2, with 1 base in between.

The J gene is TRBJ1-2, the V gene TRBV5-6, with a possible D match to TRBD1 (5 bases). The CDR3 is 16 residues long. The ends were cut back, 2 bases at V and 2 bases at J, with 16 bases in the middle. The V gene's germline CDR1 is SGHDT and CDR2 YYEEEE. The CDR3 loop is CASSFSPRGPNYGYTF. The CDR3 DNA is TGTGCCAGCAGCTTCTCCCCCCGGGGACCCAACTATGGCTACACCTTC. Based on the CDR3 plus reference TRBV5-6 and TRBJ1-2, the full variable domain is DAGVTQSPTHLIKTRGQQVTLRCSPKSGHDTVSWYQQALGQGPQFIFQYYEEEERQRGNFPDRFSGHQFPNYSSELNVNALLLGDSALYLCASSFSPRGPNYGYTFGSGTRLTVV.

This clone came up a few times. The genes are TRBV7-9 and TRBJ1-2, with D unresolved. This CDR3 spans 12 amino acids. The V gene's germline CDR1 is SEHNR and CDR2 FQNEAQ (reference sequence). Between the trimmed V and J ends, which lost 1 base and 8 bases, there was a span of 8 bases. Written as DNA, the CDR3 is TGTGCCAGCAGCTTAGACGGAAGGGGCTACACCTTC. Translation gives CASSLDGRGYTF.

The chain employs TRBV6-5 and TRBJ1-1; D call uncertain. The length of the CDR3 is 13 residues. CDR1 MNHEY and CDR2 SVGAGI come from the germline V gene. The V end was cut by 0 bases, the J end by 6 bases, with 8 bases between. The CDR3 nucleotides read TGTGCCAGCAGTTACTCGGATATACCTGAAGCTTTCTTT. Translated: CASSYSDIPEAFF.

The chain carries TRBV5-1 and TRBJ1-4; possibly TRBD1 for D (5 bases). This CDR3 has 17 residues. V lost 0 bases, J lost 2 bases, and 14 bases lay in between. CDR1 and CDR2 (germline): SGHRS, YFSETQ. This CDR3 reads CASSLASGGSTNEKLFF. CDR3 coding DNA: TGCGCCAGCAGCTTGGCCAGCGGGGGGTCTACTAATGAAAAACTGTTTTTT.

This sequence joins TRBV6-1 and TRBJ2-1, with D possibly TRBD2 on 6 matching bases. V was shortened by 4 bases and J by 0 bases, with 13 bases between the two germline ends. This CDR3 has 16 amino acids. The germline CDR1 and CDR2 sequences are MNHNS and SASEGT. The CDR3, as DNA: TGTGCCAGCAGTGTCGGGAGCCTCAGCTCCTACAATGAGCAGTTCTTC. Translating gives CASSVGSLSSYNEQFF.

The V gene is TRBV27, the J gene TRBJ2-2; D is uncertain. V was shortened by 3 bases and J by 1 base, with 3 bases between the two germline ends. The CDR3 is 13 amino acids. CDR1 and CDR2 (germline): MNHEY, SMNVEV (reference sequence). CDR3 amino acids: CASSFWNTGELFF. The CDR3 nucleotides read TGTGCCAGCAGTTTCTGGAACACCGGGGAGCTGTTTTTT.

This clone was seen ten or more times. This chain connects TRBV6-6 to TRBJ2-7; D uncertain. V was shortened by 6 bases and J by 3 bases, with 12 bases between the two germline ends. The germline V gene encodes CDR1 MNHNY and CDR2 SVGAGI (reference sequence). The CDR3 length is 13 residues. In DNA, the CDR3 is TGTGCCAGCAGGCTTACTCCCGACTACGAGCAGTACTTC. Protein product: CASRLTPDYEQYF.

There are a few counts of this clone. This rearrangement joins TRBV19 to TRBJ2-1; D is ambiguous. The CDR3 spans 17 residues. The ends were cut back, 3 bases at V and 4 bases at J, with 19 bases in the middle. From germline, CDR1 is LNHDA and CDR2 SQIVND (reference sequence). CDR3 coding DNA: TGTGCCAGTAGTATCCTAAGGAGCAGCTCCTTTTACAATGAGCAGTTCTTC. Translating it yields CASSILRSSSFYNEQFF.

The chain joins TRBV25-1 to TRBJ2-2, with D perhaps TRBD2 (6 bases). V lost 6 bases and J lost 5, with 19 bases in between. The CDR3 contains 16 residues. Germline loops: CDR1 MGHDK, CDR2 SYGVNS. The DNA for the CDR3 is TGTGCCAGCAGGGAGACGGGAGACTATGGTACCGGGGAGCTGTTTTTT. Protein product: CASRETGDYGTGELFF.

The chain employs TRBV29-1 and TRBJ2-5; 13 nucleotides match TRBD2. Germline-derived CDR1 and CDR2 are SQVTM and ANQGSEA. The CDR3 length is 14 residues. The junction had 4 bases not matched to a gene; V was cut back by 6 bases and J by 3 bases. The DNA of the CDR3 is TGCAGCGTCGGACTAGCGGGAGTCAAAGAGACCCAGTACTTC. Translating it yields CSVGLAGVKETQYF. Full variable domain (missing parts from reference TRBV29-1 and TRBJ2-5): SAVISQKPSRDICQRGTSLTIQCQVDSQVTMMFWYRQQPGQSLTLIATANQGSEATYESGFVIDKFPISRPNLTFSTLTVSNMSPEDSSIYLCSVGLAGVKETQYFGPGTRLLVL.

The V gene is TRBV29-1, the J gene TRBJ2-1, with D perhaps TRBD2 (5 bases). The CDR3 has 14 residues. V lost 2 bases to trimming and J lost 6 bases, with 14 bases between them. In germline, CDR1 is SQVTM, CDR2 ANQGSEA. The CDR3, as DNA: TGCAGCGTTGAATCCGGGTGGGGAGCCAATGAGCAGTTCTTC. The encoded protein is CSVESGWGANEQFF.

The rearrangement uses TRBV9 and TRBJ1-4, with D possibly being TRBD1 (5 bases). The CDR3 loop spans 15 amino acids. V lost 2 bases to trimming and J lost 0 bases, with 8 bases between them. Germline CDR1 is SGDLS and CDR2 is YYNGEE. The CDR3 DNA sequence: TGTGCCAGCAGCGTGATAGGGGCAACTAATGAAAAACTGTTTTTT. Its protein product is CASSVIGATNEKLFF.

V is TRBV7-9 and J is TRBJ2-1; possibly TRBD1 for D (6 bases). Germline CDR1 is SEHNR and CDR2 is FQNEAQ (reference sequence). V lost 5 bases and J 0 bases, leaving 14 bases between the germline ends. The length of the CDR3 is 16 residues. DNA of the CDR3: TGTGCCAGCAGCCAAGATTTAGGGGGCTCCTACAATGAGCAGTTCTTC. Protein: CASSQDLGGSYNEQFF. Full variable domain (rest looked up from reference TRBV7-9 and TRBJ2-1): DTGVSQNPRHKITKRGQNVTFRCDPISEHNRLYWYRQTLGQGPEFLTYFQNEAQLEKSRLLSDRFSAERPKGSFSTLEIQRTEQGDSAMYLCASSQDLGGSYNEQFFGPGTRLTVL.

This clone occurred a few times. The chain carries TRBV5-1 and TRBJ1-4, with D possibly TRBD1 on 5 matching bases. Germline CDR1 is SGHRS and CDR2 is YFSETQ. The CDR3 loop spans 12 amino acids. The V end lost 0 bases, the J end lost 12 bases, and 9 bases lay between the germline ends. The CDR3 reads CASSLVGTELFF. In DNA form, the CDR3 reads TGCGCCAGCAGCTTGGTCGGGACGGAACTGTTTTTT.

The CDR3 region has the DNA TGTGCCAGCAGCCAAGGTAGAGGAGATACGCAGTATTTT. This translates into CASSQGRGDTQYF. The chain joins TRBV4-2 to TRBJ2-3, with D unresolved. In germline, CDR1 is LGHNA, CDR2 YNFKEQ. The ends were cut back, 1 base at V and 5 bases at J, with 7 bases in the middle. CDR3 size: 13 residues.

The rearrangement uses TRBV5-6 and TRBJ2-7; a possible D gene is TRBD1 (6 bases). The V gene lost 2 bases and the J gene lost 7 bases, with 13 bases spanning the gap. This CDR3 contains 13 residues. Germline V gives CDR1 SGHDT, CDR2 YYEEEE. The CDR3 nucleotides are TGTGCCAGCAGCTTCGGGACACCGGGGGAGCAGTACTTC. Amino acids: CASSFGTPGEQYF.

This clone was counted a few times. V and J are TRBV4-1 and TRBJ1-2, with a possible D match to TRBD1 (5 bases). Germline CDR1 MGHRA, CDR2 YSYEKL. The CDR3 has 18 residues. The ends were cut back, 4 bases at V and 3 bases at J, with 24 bases in the middle. The CDR3 loop is CASSPIGMWDRLDYGYTF. The DNA for the CDR3 is TGCGCCAGCAGCCCCATCGGTATGTGGGACCGGCTAGACTATGGCTACACCTTC.